Listed below are T cell receptor beta chains from one sample, sequenced in a study of blood T cell repertoires in COVID-19. Method: immunoSEQ multiplex PCR; TCRdb's copy keeps in-frame clones and lacks some. The data hold over 200,000 clones, with around nine tenths observed a single time. Input material: peripheral blood. The receptor set was obtained from a woman between 55 and 75 years old with acute or convalescent COVID-19. CDR3s include the opening cysteine and the closing phenylalanine or tryptophan. D genes are given only for firm matches. Size is stated for part of the rows, as once, few or many counts, or as a class when the clone is expanded.

>TRBJ2-7|TRBV28|TRBD1|NA
CASSPWTGGLYEQYF
TGTGCCAGCAGCCCCTGGACAGGGGGCTTATACGAGCAGTACTTC
>TRBJ1-5|TRBV29-1|NA|NA
CSVLQGGDQPQHF
TGCAGCGTTCTACAGGGTGGTGATCAGCCCCAGCATTTT
>TRBJ2-5|TRBV5-1|NA|NA
CASSLAGLAETQYF
TGCGCCAGCAGCTTGGCAGGGCTGGCAGAGACCCAGTACTTC
>TRBJ2-5|TRBV6-4|NA|NA
CANLQETQYF
TGTGCCAACTTACAAGAGACCCAGTACTTC
>TRBJ1-2|TRBV10-1|TRBD1|NA
CASSESRAGGNYGYTF
TGCGCCAGCAGTGAGTCGAGGGCAGGGGGCAACTATGGCTACACCTTC
>TRBJ1-5|TRBV19|NA|NA
CASSFNGGNQPQHF
TGTGCCAGTAGTTTCAATGGAGGCAATCAGCCCCAGCATTTT
>TRBJ2-5|TRBV14|NA|NA
CASSTPRQKETQYF
TGTGCCAGCAGCACCCCCCGACAGAAAGAGACCCAGTACTTC
>TRBJ1-2|TRBV9|TRBD1|NA
CASSNQGQGNYGYTF
TGTGCCAGCAGCAACCAAGGACAGGGAAACTATGGCTACACCTTC
>TRBJ2-7|TRBV27|NA|NA
CASAQQGYEQYF
TGTGCCAGCGCCCAACAGGGCTACGAGCAGTACTTC
>TRBJ1-1|TRBV6-5|NA|NA
CASSSSTGTNTEAFF
NA
>TRBJ2-2|TRBV5-1|TRBD2|once
CASSLASGNTGELFF
TGCGCCAGCAGCTTGGCTAGCGGGAACACCGGGGAGCTGTTTTTT
>TRBJ1-6|TRBV30|TRBD1|NA
CAVWYRGTSPLHF
TGTGCCGTATGGTACAGGGGAACTTCACCCCTCCACTTT
>TRBJ1-3|TRBV5-1|NA|NA
CASSPRWASDTDTIYF
TGCGCCAGCAGCCCCCGCTGGGCGTCAGACACAGACACCATATATTTT
>TRBJ1-4|TRBV28|TRBD1|NA
CASKGAGGTNEKLFF
TGTGCCAGCAAGGGGGCAGGGGGCACTAATGAAAAACTGTTTTTT
>TRBJ2-7|TRBV7-2|NA|once
CASSFDRAYEQYF
TGTGCCAGCAGCTTCGACAGAGCCTACGAGCAGTACTTC
>TRBJ2-1|TRBV30|TRBD1|few
CAWSVLGQYNEQFF
TGTGCCTGGAGTGTACTGGGACAGTACAATGAGCAGTTCTTC
>TRBJ2-1|TRBV21-1|NA|NA
CASSKRSGRWEQFF
TGTGCCAGCAGCAAACGAAGCGGGCGCTGGGAGCAGTTCTTC
>TRBJ2-7|TRBV5-4|NA|NA
CASSVRREYEQYF
TGTGCCAGCAGCGTGCGGCGGGAATACGAGCAGTACTTC
>TRBJ1-1|TRBV7-2|NA|NA
CASSSTGKGGTEAFF
TGTGCCAGCAGCAGTACCGGGAAAGGTGGGACTGAAGCTTTCTTT
>TRBJ1-1|TRBV6-5|NA|NA
CASSYPGAEAFF
TGTGCCAGCAGTTACCCAGGGGCTGAAGCTTTCTTT
>TRBJ2-1|TRBV11-2|NA|NA
CASSLAWTLTNEQFF
TGTGCCAGCAGCTTAGCTTGGACACTGACCAATGAGCAGTTCTTC
>TRBJ2-3|TRBV10-3|TRBD2|NA
CAINKGLAASTDTQYF
TGTGCCATCAACAAGGGACTAGCGGCTAGCACAGATACGCAGTATTTT
>TRBJ2-7|TRBV7-9|NA|NA
CASSLGPAQTYEQYF
TGTGCCAGCAGCTTAGGGCCCGCACAGACCTACGAGCAGTACTTC
>TRBJ2-2|TRBV5-6|TRBD1|few
CASSAGTGVAGELFF
TGTGCCAGCAGCGCCGGGACAGGGGTAGCCGGGGAGCTGTTTTTT
>TRBJ1-5|TRBV27|TRBD1|NA
CASSRGLMSNQPQHF
TGTGCCAGTAGCAGGGGGCTGATGAGCAATCAGCCCCAGCATTTT
>TRBJ1-1|TRBV27|NA|NA
CASTSPGERTEAFF
TGTGCCAGCACCTCTCCAGGGGAGAGGACTGAAGCTTTCTTT
>TRBJ1-1|TRBV28|NA|NA
CASGGLLTEAFF
TGTGCCAGCGGGGGCCTGTTGACTGAAGCTTTCTTT
>TRBJ1-2|TRBV12-3/TRBV12-4|TRBD1|once
CASRRQGSYGYTF
TGTGCCAGCAGACGACAGGGAAGCTATGGCTACACCTTC
>TRBJ1-5|TRBV10-3|NA|NA
CAIGPTGNQPQHF
TGTGCCATCGGGCCAACAGGGAATCAGCCCCAGCATTTT
>TRBJ1-4|TRBV6-6|NA|NA
CASSYSAGREKLFF
TGTGCCAGCAGTTACTCGGCAGGAAGGGAAAAACTGTTTTTT
>TRBJ1-5|TRBV3-1/TRBV3-2|NA|NA
CASSQGGGFSNQPQHF
TGTGCCAGCAGCCAAGGTGGGGGGTTTAGCAATCAGCCCCAGCATTTT
>TRBJ2-7|TRBV6-2/TRBV6-3|TRBD1|NA
CASSTQGAGPSEQYF
TGTGCCAGCAGTACCCAGGGGGCCGGTCCTTCCGAGCAGTACTTC
>TRBJ2-7|TRBV19|TRBD1|NA
CASSKTGSAYEQYF
TGTGCCAGTAGTAAGACAGGGTCCGCCTACGAGCAGTACTTC
>TRBJ2-2|TRBV29-1|TRBD1|NA
CSVGSGTGGYTGELFF
TGCAGCGTTGGGTCCGGGACAGGGGGCTACACCGGGGAGCTGTTTTTT
>TRBJ1-2|TRBV28|NA|NA
CASSRNGQPNYGYTF
TGTGCCAGCAGTCGGAACGGACAGCCTAACTATGGCTACACCTTC
>TRBJ1-5|TRBV3-1/TRBV3-2|NA|NA
CASSRDTQQGPQHF
TGTGCCAGCAGCCGGGACACCCAGCAGGGGCCCCAGCATTTT
>TRBJ1-1|TRBV27|NA|NA
CASSLREKGTEAFF
TGTGCCAGCAGTTTGAGGGAAAAGGGCACTGAAGCTTTCTTT
>TRBJ2-3|TRBV6-5|NA|few
CASSYKSGSTDTQYF
TGTGCCAGCAGTTACAAAAGCGGGAGCACAGATACGCAGTATTTT
>TRBJ2-3|TRBV11-3|NA|NA
CASSIQGPTDTQYF
TGTGCCAGCAGCATTCAGGGGCCCACAGATACGCAGTATTTT
>TRBJ1-6|TRBV28|NA|NA
CASTTGFDSPLHF
TGTGCCAGCACCACAGGGTTTGATTCACCCCTCCACTTT
>TRBJ2-7|TRBV18|NA|NA
CASSPAGYEQYF
TGTGCCAGCTCACCTGCAGGGTACGAGCAGTACTTC
>TRBJ1-6|TRBV4-1|NA|NA
CASSLTDERKSPLHF
TGCGCCAGCAGCCTCACCGATGAGAGAAAATCACCCCTCCACTTT
>TRBJ1-4|TRBV4-1|TRBD1|NA
CASSDRDRANEKLFF
TGCGCCAGCAGCGACCGGGACAGGGCTAATGAAAAACTGTTTTTT
>TRBJ2-7|TRBV5-1|NA|NA
CASSLDLTYEQYF
TGCGCCAGCAGCTTGGATCTAACCTACGAGCAGTACTTC
>TRBJ1-5|TRBV6-6|NA|few
CASSIPREEPQHF
TGTGCCAGCAGCATCCCGAGGGAGGAGCCCCAGCATTTT
>TRBJ1-2|TRBV6-5|TRBD1|NA
CASSSPGQSNYGYTF
TGTGCCAGCAGTTCTCCGGGACAGAGTAACTATGGCTACACCTTC
>TRBJ1-4|TRBV7-9|TRBD1|NA
CASSLGPSGTGGEKLFF
TGTGCCAGCAGCTTAGGACCCTCCGGGACAGGTGGTGAAAAACTGTTTTTT
>TRBJ1-2|TRBV10-3|NA|NA
CAISGSTLKQTGKQTYNYGYTF
TGTGCCATCAGTGGGTCTACCCTTAAACAGACAGGAAAACAAACGTATAACTATGGCTACACCTTC
>TRBJ1-5|TRBV19|TRBD1|NA
CASSLTGSGQPQHF
TGTGCCAGTAGTTTGACAGGGTCGGGTCAGCCCCAGCATTTT
>TRBJ1-1|TRBV27|NA|NA
CASSLDRFGTEAFF
TGTGCCAGCAGTTTAGACAGGTTCGGCACTGAAGCTTTCTTT
>TRBJ1-2|TRBV20-1|NA|NA
CSASDGTFYGYTF
TGCAGTGCTAGTGATGGGACATTCTATGGCTACACCTTC
>TRBJ2-7|TRBV29-1|NA|NA
CSAKTDSYEQYF
TGCAGCGCAAAGACAGACTCCTACGAGCAGTACTTC
>TRBJ2-7|TRBV10-3|NA|NA
CAIREQGEQYF
TGTGCCATCAGGGAACAGGGCGAGCAGTACTTC